The 14 T cell receptor beta chains below come from one sample, sequenced in a study of early T cells in non-severe SARS-CoV-2 infection. MiXCR, run by TCRdb on the 5' RACE reads, gives a single entry per CDR3 protein. The sample lists about 23,000 distinct CDR3 sequences; approximately 5% were seen once. The specimen was whole blood. These receptors were taken from an adult who was a healthcare worker with PCR-confirmed SARS-CoV-2 infection or an uninfected control (not recorded which).

The CDR3 reads CASSFGTLLLGAQYF. In nucleotides, the CDR3 is TGTGCCAGCAGCTTCGGGACTCTTCTATTGGGGGCGCAGTATTTT. This chain links TRBV7-9 with TRBJ2-3, with a possible D match to TRBD2 (6 bases). V was shortened by 3 bases and J by 10 bases, with 20 bases between the two germline ends. CDR3 size: 15 residues. CDR1 SEHNR and CDR2 FQNEAQ come from the germline V gene (reference sequence).

This chain uses TRBV12-3 or TRBV12-4 with TRBJ2-5, with no clear D. Trimming took off 7 bases at V and 1 base at J, with 13 bases between the two ends. The CDR3 covers 14 residues. The CDR3 nucleotides are TGTGCCAGCACCTCCTGGGCGATCCAAGAGACCCAGTACTTC. Translated: CASTSWAIQETQYF.

In its sample, this clonotype was seen a few times. The V gene is TRBV6-1, the J gene TRBJ2-3, with 8 bases aligning to TRBD1. CDR1 is MNHNS and CDR2 is SASEGT in the germline V gene. The trim removed 3 bases at V and 2 bases at J, leaving 7 bases unmatched. The CDR3 runs to 16 residues. CDR3 protein: CASSDPGTGATDTQYF. The CDR3 bases are TGTGCCAGCAGTGATCCCGGGACAGGTGCCACAGATACGCAGTATTTT.

In its sample, this clonotype was seen many times. The V gene is TRBV7-9, the J gene TRBJ2-3, with D unresolved. The germline CDR1 and CDR2 sequences are SEHNR and FQNEAQ (reference sequence). The CDR3 has 14 residues. V was shortened by 1 base and J by 1 base, with 6 bases between the two germline ends. The CDR3 DNA follows: TGTGCCAGCAGCTTAGGGTCTCGCACAGATACGCAGTATTTT. It translates to CASSLGSRTDTQYF.

The chain joins TRBV5-1 to TRBJ1-5; D is perhaps TRBD1 (6 bases). The CDR3 loop spans 14 amino acids. Germline CDR1 reads SGHRS; CDR2 reads YFSETQ. V gave up 0 bases and J gave up 6 bases, with 10 bases separating them. As DNA, the CDR3 is TGCGCCAGCAGCTTGGCGGCAGGGGCTCAGCCCCAGCATTTT. It translates to CASSLAAGAQPQHF.

This clonotype was recorded at least ten times. J is TRBJ2-5 and V is TRBV7-2, with unresolved D. V was pared by 5 bases and J by 0 bases, with 4 bases between. In germline, CDR1 is SGHTA, CDR2 FQGNSA. The CDR3 is 12 residues long. This chain's CDR3 is CASSRHQETQYF. The CDR3 region has the DNA TGTGCCAGCAGCCGACACCAAGAGACCCAGTACTTC.

This clonotype was seen many times. The V call is TRBV5-4, the J call TRBJ2-1; 9 bases match TRBD2. The trim removed 2 bases at V and 2 bases at J, leaving 8 bases unmatched. Germline V gene data show CDR1 as SGHNT and CDR2 as YYREEE (reference sequence). CDR3 length equals 17 residues. The CDR3 nucleotides are TGTGCCAGCAGCTTTGATCGCGGGGGGGCTACCTACAATGAGCAGTTCTTC. Protein product: CASSFDRGGATYNEQFF. Full variable domain (missing parts from reference TRBV5-4 and TRBJ2-1): ETGVTQSPTHLIKTRGQQVTLRCSSQSGHNTVSWYQQALGQGPQFIFQYYREEENGRGNFPPRFSGLQFPNYSSELNVNALELDDSALYLCASSFDRGGATYNEQFFGPGTRLTVL.

In its sample, this clonotype was seen a few times. The V gene is TRBV19, the J gene TRBJ1-1; TRBD1 matches 7 bases. This CDR3 region has 12 residues. The junction had 9 bases not matched to a gene; V was cut back by 7 bases and J by 10 bases. CDR1 and CDR2 from the germline V gene are LNHDA and SQIVND (reference sequence). CDR3 region: CASKEGARRAFF. The CDR3 DNA is TGTGCCAGTAAGGAGGGGGCGCGGCGAGCTTTCTTT. Full variable domain (remainder filled in from reference TRBV19 and TRBJ1-1): DGGITQSPKYLFRKEGQNVTLSCEQNLNHDAMYWYRQDPGQGLRLIYYSQIVNDFQKGDIAEGYSVSREKKESFPLTVTSAQKNPTAFYLCASKEGARRAFFGQGTRLTVV.

In this sample, this clonotype turned up a few times. The J gene is TRBJ1-4, the V gene TRBV11-3; tentative D call: TRBD1 (5 bases). CDR3 length: 13 residues. V was pared by 5 bases and J by 8 bases, with 12 bases between. Germline values: CDR1 SGHNT, CDR2 YENEEA. CDR3 DNA sequence: TGTGCCAGCAGCCGGAGGCAGGGAGAAAAACTGTTTTTT. Amino acids: CASSRRQGEKLFF.

This clonotype has ten or more counts. CDR3 sequence reads: CASSQDRRNTEAFF. For the CDR3, the DNA is TGCGCCAGCAGCCAAGATCGGAGGAACACTGAAGCTTTCTTT. The chain employs TRBV4-3 and TRBJ1-1, with D uncertain. The V end lost 0 bases, the J end lost 1 base, and 6 bases lay between the germline ends. CDR3 size: 14 residues. CDR1 and CDR2 from the germline V gene are LGHNA and YSLEER.

CDR3 residues: CASSPQGTSYEQYF. The CDR3 DNA reads as TGTGCCAGCAGCCCGCAAGGGACTAGCTACGAGCAGTACTTC. This chain uses TRBV7-2 with TRBJ2-7, with 8 bases identical to TRBD2. The CDR3 spans 14 residues. V shed 5 bases, J shed 3 bases, and the junction held 6 bases outside the gene matches. Germline CDR1 is SGHTA and CDR2 is FQGNSA.

This clonotype was observed at least ten times. The chain joins TRBV13 to TRBJ1-3, with D maybe TRBD1 (6 bases). Germline assignment: CDR1 PRHDT and CDR2 FYEKMQ (reference sequence). V lost 5 bases to trimming and J lost 4 bases, with 21 bases between them. The CDR3 consists of 17 residues. DNA of the CDR3: TGTGCCAGCAGCGCGGGACTCACGCTGGGGGCAGGAAACACCATATATTTT. This gives the protein CASSAGLTLGAGNTIYF.

By its share, this clonotype is medium-sized. V usage is TRBV7-2 and J usage is TRBJ1-5; no firm D call. Deletions cut 0 bases from V and 7 bases from J, with 7 bases between. The CDR3 runs to 13 residues. CDR1 is SGHTA and CDR2 is FQGNSA in the germline V gene. In nucleotides, the CDR3 is TGTGCCAGCAGCTTAGCGCCGGGCCAGCCCCAGCATTTT. This encodes CASSLAPGQPQHF.

In this sample, this clonotype turned up many times. V gene TRBV4-2 combines with J gene TRBJ2-4; 8 positions match TRBD2. Looked up from germline, CDR1 is LGHNA and CDR2 is YNFKEQ. After removal of 1 base from V and 7 bases from J, the junction contained 9 bases not matched to a gene. The CDR3 consists of 16 residues. The CDR3 DNA reads TGTGCCAGCAGCCAAGTCAGCGGGGGTGTAGGGAACATTCAGTACTTC. Translation: CASSQVSGGVGNIQYF.